This entry lists 9 T cell receptor beta chains sequenced from one sample in a study of identical twins. MiXCR was run by TCRdb on the 5' RACE reads, yielding one entry per CDR3 protein. The sample lists some 500,000 distinct CDR3 sequences, approximately 15% occurring once. The same sample was also studied in work on yellow fever vaccine responses in identical twins.

The sample taken for sequencing was CD4+ T cells sorted from blood. All receptors come from a young woman in good health.

In this sample, this clonotype turned up many times. V and J are TRBV18 and TRBJ2-3; no reliable D call. V was clipped by 8 bases and J by 1 base, with 7 bases between them. Germline V gene data show CDR1 as KGHSH and CDR2 as LQKENI. This CDR3 contains 12 residues. In DNA form, the CDR3 reads TGTGCCAGCAGCCCCCGCACAGATACGCAGTATTTT. Protein: CASSPRTDTQYF.

This clonotype was seen a few times. In DNA form, the CDR3 reads TGCGCCAGCAGCTTGGGGGGCAAAGACAATGAGCAGTTCTTC. It yields the protein CASSLGGKDNEQFF. The chain recombines TRBV5-1 with TRBJ2-1, with D possibly TRBD1 on 5 matching bases. Trimming took off 0 bases at V and 5 bases at J, with 9 bases between the two ends. The CDR3 has 14 amino acids. CDR1 SGHRS and CDR2 YFSETQ come from the germline V gene. The full variable domain, its missing parts supplied by reference TRBV5-1 and TRBJ2-1, is KAGVTQTPRYLIKTRGQQVTLSCSPISGHRSVSWYQQTPGQGLQFLFEYFSETQRNKGNFPGRFSGRQFSNSRSEMNVSTLELGDSALYLCASSLGGKDNEQFFGPGTRLTVL.

V usage is TRBV7-8 and J usage is TRBJ1-4; D perhaps matches TRBD1 (6 bases). Trimming took 4 bases from V and 6 from J, leaving 12 bases between them. The CDR3 length is 14 residues. Germline V gives CDR1 SGHVS, CDR2 FQNEAQ. The CDR3 loop reads CASSSGAWDEKLFF. CDR3 nucleotide sequence: TGTGCCAGCAGCTCGGGGGCTTGGGATGAAAAACTGTTTTTT. Based on the CDR3 plus reference TRBV7-8 and TRBJ1-4, the full variable domain is GAGVSQSPRYKVAKRGQDVALRCDPISGHVSLFWYQQALGQGPEFLTYFQNEAQLDKSGLPSDRFFAERPEGSVSTLKIQRTQQEDSAVYLCASSSGAWDEKLFFGSGTQLSVL.

The chain employs TRBV7-2 and TRBJ2-1, with D tentatively TRBD1 or TRBD2 (6 bases each). Germline assignment: CDR1 SGHTA and CDR2 FQGNSA. V was trimmed by 5 bases and J by 10 bases, leaving 15 bases between them. The CDR3 loop spans 13 amino acids. CDR3 bases: TGTGCCAGCAGCCTAGGGGGGACCCGAGAGCAGTTCTTC. Translation: CASSLGGTREQFF.

This clonotype was detected only a few times. The rearrangement links TRBV9 to TRBJ2-3, with 9 nucleotides matching TRBD2. The CDR3 is 16 amino acids. Germline CDR1 is SGDLS and CDR2 is YYNGEE. The junction had 5 bases not matched to a gene; V was cut back by 3 bases and J by 0 bases. The DNA of the CDR3 is TGTGCCAGCAGCGCCCTAGCGGGGTCTAGCACAGATACGCAGTATTTT. Residues: CASSALAGSSTDTQYF.

In this sample, this clonotype turned up a few times. The J gene is TRBJ2-1, the V gene TRBV24-1; 10 nucleotides agree with TRBD2. The CDR3 loop spans 17 amino acids. The ends lost 7 bases at V and 0 bases at J; junction bases unmatched: 8. Germline V gives CDR1 KGHDR, CDR2 SFDVKD. The CDR3 nucleotides read TGTGCCACCAGCCCGGTGACTAGCGGGCTCTCCTACAATGAGCAGTTCTTC. Translating it yields CATSPVTSGLSYNEQFF.

This clonotype has only a few counts. The V gene is TRBV6-2 or TRBV6-3, the J gene TRBJ2-2; 11 nucleotides line up with TRBD2. The V segment lost 6 bases and the J segment 1 base; nucleotides outside the gene matches: 10. Germline V gives CDR1 MNHEY, CDR2 SVGEGT. This CDR3 is 18 amino acids long. CDR3 coding DNA: TGTGCCAGCAGCACTTCTCCGGGACTAGCGGTGAACACCGGGGAGCTGTTTTTT. Translation: CASSTSPGLAVNTGELFF.

The count of this clonotype is one. The CDR3 DNA is TGTGCCATCAGTGAGGTCCGGGAGAGTTTTGGGGAGACCCAGTACTTC. This codes for CAISEVRESFGETQYF. V is TRBV10-3 and J is TRBJ2-5, with D tentatively TRBD2 (6 bases). The V end lost 2 bases, the J end lost 5 bases, and 18 bases lay between the germline ends. Germline CDR1 reads ENHRY; CDR2 reads SYGVKD. The CDR3 is 16 amino acids.

This clonotype was observed a handful of times. The chain is built from TRBV29-1 and TRBJ2-7; D possibly corresponds to TRBD2 (6 bases). This CDR3 is built from 13 residues. CDR1 is SQVTM, CDR2 ANQGSEA, per germline. V lost 6 bases and J lost 4, with 16 bases in between. CDR3 nucleotide sequence: TGCAGCGTAGGTGGGGGACTCCTTTACGAGCAGTACTTC. Encoded protein: CSVGGGLLYEQYF.